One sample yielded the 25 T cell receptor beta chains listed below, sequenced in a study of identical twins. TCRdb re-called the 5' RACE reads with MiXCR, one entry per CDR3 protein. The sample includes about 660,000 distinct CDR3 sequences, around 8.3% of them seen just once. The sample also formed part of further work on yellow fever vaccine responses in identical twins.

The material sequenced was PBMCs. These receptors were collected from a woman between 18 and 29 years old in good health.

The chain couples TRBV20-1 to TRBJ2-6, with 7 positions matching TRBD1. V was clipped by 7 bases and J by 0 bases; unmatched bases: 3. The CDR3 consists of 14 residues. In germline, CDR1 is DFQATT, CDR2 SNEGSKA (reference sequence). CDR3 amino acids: CSDDRDSGANVLTF. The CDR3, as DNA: TGCAGTGACGACAGGGACTCTGGGGCCAACGTCCTGACTTTC.

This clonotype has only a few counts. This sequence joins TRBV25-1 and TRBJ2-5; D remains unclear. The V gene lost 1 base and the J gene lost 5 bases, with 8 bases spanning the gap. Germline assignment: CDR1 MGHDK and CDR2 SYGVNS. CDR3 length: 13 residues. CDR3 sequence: CASSESGYETQYF. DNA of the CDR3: TGTGCCAGCAGTGAATCCGGGTATGAGACCCAGTACTTC.

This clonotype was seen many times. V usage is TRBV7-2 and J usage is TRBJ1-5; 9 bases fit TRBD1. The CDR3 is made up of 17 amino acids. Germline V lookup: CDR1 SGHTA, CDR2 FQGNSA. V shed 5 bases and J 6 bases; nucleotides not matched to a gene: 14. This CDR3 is CASSESPGTGIGQPQHF. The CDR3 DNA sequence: TGTGCCAGCAGCGAAAGTCCCGGGACAGGGATCGGTCAGCCCCAGCATTTT.

The CDR3 reads CASSAPTRGATGELFF. Here the CDR3 DNA reads TGTGCCAGCAGCGCCCCGACGAGGGGGGCGACCGGGGAGCTGTTTTTT. This rearrangement joins TRBV21-1 to TRBJ2-2; the table names TRBD1, a call not compared with the DNA. TRBV21-1 is labeled a pseudogene. This CDR3 has 16 residues.

The CDR3 sequence: CASSQSGRYYTGELFF. CDR3 nucleotides: TGCGCCAGCAGTCAATCCGGCCGTTACTACACCGGGGAGCTGTTTTTT. This chain connects TRBV23-1 to TRBJ2-2; D not certain. TRBV23-1 is noted as an ORF with a role that remains uncertain. Trimming pared 0 bases from V and 3 bases from J, leaving 11 bases between. The CDR3 runs to 16 residues.

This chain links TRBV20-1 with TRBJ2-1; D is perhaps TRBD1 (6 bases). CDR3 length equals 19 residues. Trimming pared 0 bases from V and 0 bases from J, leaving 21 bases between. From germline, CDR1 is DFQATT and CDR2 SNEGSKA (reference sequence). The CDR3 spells CSARDGQGKGLSSYNEQFF. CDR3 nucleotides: TGCAGTGCTAGAGATGGGCAGGGGAAAGGCCTAAGCTCCTACAATGAGCAGTTCTTC.

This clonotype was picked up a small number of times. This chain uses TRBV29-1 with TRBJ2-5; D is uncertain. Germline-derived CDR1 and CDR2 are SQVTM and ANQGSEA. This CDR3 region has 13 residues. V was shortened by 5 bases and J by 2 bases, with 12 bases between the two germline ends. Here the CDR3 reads CSVLKGDQETQYF. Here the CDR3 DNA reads TGCAGCGTTCTTAAGGGTGATCAAGAGACCCAGTACTTC.

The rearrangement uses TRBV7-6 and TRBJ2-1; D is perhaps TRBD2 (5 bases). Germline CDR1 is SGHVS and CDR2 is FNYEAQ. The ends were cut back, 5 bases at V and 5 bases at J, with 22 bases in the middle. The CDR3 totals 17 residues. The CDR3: CASSLSLSWLADNEQFF. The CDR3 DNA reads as TGTGCCAGCAGCCTTAGCCTGAGTTGGCTAGCCGACAATGAGCAGTTCTTC.

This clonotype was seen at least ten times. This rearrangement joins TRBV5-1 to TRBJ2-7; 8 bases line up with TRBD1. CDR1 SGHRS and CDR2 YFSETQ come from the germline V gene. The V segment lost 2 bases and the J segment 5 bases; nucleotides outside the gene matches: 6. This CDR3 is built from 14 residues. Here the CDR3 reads CASSFRDRSDEQYF. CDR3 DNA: TGCGCCAGCAGCTTCCGGGACAGGTCCGACGAGCAGTACTTC.

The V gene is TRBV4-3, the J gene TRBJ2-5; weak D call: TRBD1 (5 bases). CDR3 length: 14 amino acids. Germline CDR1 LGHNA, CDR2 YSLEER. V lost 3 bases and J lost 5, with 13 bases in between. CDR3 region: CASSQRQFSETQYF. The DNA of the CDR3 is TGCGCCAGCAGCCAGAGACAGTTTTCGGAGACCCAGTACTTC.

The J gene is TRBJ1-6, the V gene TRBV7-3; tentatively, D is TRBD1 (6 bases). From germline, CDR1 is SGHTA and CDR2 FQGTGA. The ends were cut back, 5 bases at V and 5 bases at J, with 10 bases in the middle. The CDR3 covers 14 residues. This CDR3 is CASSGNRDNSPLHF. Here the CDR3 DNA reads TGTGCCAGCAGCGGAAACAGGGATAATTCACCCCTCCACTTT. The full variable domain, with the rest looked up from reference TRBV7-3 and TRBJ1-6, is GAGVSQTPSNKVTEKGKYVELRCDPISGHTALYWYRQSLGQGPEFLIYFQGTGAADDSGLPNDRFFAVRPEGSVSTLKIQRTERGDSAVYLCASSGNRDNSPLHFGNGTRLTVT.

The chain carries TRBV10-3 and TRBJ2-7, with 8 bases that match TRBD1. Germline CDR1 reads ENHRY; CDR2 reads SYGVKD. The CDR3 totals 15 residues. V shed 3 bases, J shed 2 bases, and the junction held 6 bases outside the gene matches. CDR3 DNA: TGTGCCATCAGTGACCCTACACAGGGGGCCTACGAGCAGTACTTC. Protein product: CAISDPTQGAYEQYF.

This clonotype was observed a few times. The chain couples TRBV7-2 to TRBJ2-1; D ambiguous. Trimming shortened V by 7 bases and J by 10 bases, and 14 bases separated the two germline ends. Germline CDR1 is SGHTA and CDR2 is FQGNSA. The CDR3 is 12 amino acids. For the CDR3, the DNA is TGTGCCAGCACCCTCCTGAACGGAGAGCAGTTCTTC. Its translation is CASTLLNGEQFF.

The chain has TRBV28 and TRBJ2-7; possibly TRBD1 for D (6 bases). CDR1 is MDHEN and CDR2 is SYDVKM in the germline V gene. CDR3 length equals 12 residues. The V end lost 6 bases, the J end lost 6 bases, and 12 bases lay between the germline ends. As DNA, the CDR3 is TGTGCCAGCAGCCCGCCGACAGGCGAGCAGTACTTC. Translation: CASSPPTGEQYF.

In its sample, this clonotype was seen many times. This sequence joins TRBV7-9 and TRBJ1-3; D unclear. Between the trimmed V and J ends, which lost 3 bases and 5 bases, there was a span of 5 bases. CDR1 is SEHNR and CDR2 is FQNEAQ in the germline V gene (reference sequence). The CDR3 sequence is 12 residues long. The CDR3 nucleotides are TGTGCCAGCAGCTTCCTTAGAAACACCATATATTTT. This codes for CASSFLRNTIYF.

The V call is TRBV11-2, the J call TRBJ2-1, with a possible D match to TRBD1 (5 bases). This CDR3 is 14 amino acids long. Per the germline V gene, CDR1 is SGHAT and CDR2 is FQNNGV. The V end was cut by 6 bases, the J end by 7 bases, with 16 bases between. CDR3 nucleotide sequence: TGTGCCAGCAGGGAAAGGGGCATTTGGAATGAGCAGTTCTTC. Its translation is CASRERGIWNEQFF.

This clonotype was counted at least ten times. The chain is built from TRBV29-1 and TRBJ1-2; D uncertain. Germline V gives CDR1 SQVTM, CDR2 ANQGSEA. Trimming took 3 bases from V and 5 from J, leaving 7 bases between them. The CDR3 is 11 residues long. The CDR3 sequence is CSVELRYGYTF. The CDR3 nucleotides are TGCAGCGTTGAGTTGCGATATGGCTACACCTTC.

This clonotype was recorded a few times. In nucleotides, the CDR3 is TGCAGCGTTGCAGGGCGGGGAATCACCGGGGAGCTGTTTTTT. It codes for CSVAGRGITGELFF. This chain joins TRBV29-1 and TRBJ2-2; D might be TRBD2 (6 bases). The CDR3 covers 14 residues. V gave up 4 bases and J gave up 4 bases, with 13 bases separating them. The germline CDR1 and CDR2 sequences are SQVTM and ANQGSEA.

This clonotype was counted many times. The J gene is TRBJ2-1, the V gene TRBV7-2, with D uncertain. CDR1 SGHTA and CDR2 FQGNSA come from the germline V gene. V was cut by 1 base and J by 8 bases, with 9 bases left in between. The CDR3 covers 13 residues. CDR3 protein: CASSLVLVHEQFF. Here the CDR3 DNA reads TGTGCCAGCAGCTTAGTTTTGGTTCATGAGCAGTTCTTC.

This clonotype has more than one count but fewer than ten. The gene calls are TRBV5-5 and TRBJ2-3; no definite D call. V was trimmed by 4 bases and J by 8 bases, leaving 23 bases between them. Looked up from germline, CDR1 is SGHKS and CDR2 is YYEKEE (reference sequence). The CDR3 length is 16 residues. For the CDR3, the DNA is TGTGCCAGCAGCCATTATAAAGGGATGGAAATTGGTACGCAGTATTTT. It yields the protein CASSHYKGMEIGTQYF.

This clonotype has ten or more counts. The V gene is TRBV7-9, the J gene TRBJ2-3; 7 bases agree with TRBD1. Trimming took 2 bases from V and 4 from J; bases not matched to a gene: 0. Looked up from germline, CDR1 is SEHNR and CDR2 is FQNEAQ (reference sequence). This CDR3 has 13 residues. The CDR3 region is CASSLRGPDTQYF. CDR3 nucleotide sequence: TGTGCCAGCAGCTTAAGGGGGCCAGATACGCAGTATTTT.

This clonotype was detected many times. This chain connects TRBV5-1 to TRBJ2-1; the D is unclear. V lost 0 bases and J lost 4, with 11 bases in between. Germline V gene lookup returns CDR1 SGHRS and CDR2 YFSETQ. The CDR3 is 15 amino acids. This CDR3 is CASSLEPGRYNEQFF. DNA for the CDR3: TGCGCCAGCAGCTTGGAACCGGGTCGGTACAATGAGCAGTTCTTC. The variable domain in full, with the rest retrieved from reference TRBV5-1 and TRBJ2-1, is KAGVTQTPRYLIKTRGQQVTLSCSPISGHRSVSWYQQTPGQGLQFLFEYFSETQRNKGNFPGRFSGRQFSNSRSEMNVSTLELGDSALYLCASSLEPGRYNEQFFGPGTRLTVL.

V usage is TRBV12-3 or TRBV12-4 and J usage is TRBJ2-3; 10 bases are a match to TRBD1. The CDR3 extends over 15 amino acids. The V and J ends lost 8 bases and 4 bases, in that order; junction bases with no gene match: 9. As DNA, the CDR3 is TGTGCCAGCTCCCCCCGGGACAGGGGCTCAGATACGCAGTATTTT. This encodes CASSPRDRGSDTQYF.

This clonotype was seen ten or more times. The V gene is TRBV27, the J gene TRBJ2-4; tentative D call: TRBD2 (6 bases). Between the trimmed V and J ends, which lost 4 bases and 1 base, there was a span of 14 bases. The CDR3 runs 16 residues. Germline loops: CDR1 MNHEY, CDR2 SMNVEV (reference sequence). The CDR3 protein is CASSSPGGEAKNIQYF. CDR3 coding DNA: TGTGCCAGCAGTTCCCCTGGCGGGGAGGCCAAAAACATTCAGTACTTC.

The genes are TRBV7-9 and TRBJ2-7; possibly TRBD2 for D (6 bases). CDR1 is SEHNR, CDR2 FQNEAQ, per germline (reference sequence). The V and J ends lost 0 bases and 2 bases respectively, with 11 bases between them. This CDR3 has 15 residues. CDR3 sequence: CASSLALADTYEQYF. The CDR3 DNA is TGTGCCAGCAGCTTAGCACTAGCAGATACCTACGAGCAGTACTTC.